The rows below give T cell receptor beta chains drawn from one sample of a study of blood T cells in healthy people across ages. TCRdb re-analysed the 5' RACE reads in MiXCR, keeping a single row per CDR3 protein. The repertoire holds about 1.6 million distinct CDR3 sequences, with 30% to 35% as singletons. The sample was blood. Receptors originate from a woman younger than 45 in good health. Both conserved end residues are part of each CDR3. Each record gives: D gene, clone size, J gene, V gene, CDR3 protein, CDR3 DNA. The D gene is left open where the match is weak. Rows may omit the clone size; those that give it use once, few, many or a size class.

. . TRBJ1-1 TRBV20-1 CSARVGELTEAFF TGCAGTGCTAGAGTAGGGGAGTTGACTGAAGCTTTCTTT
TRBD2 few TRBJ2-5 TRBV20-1 CSATRGTSGETQYF TGCAGTGCTACCAGAGGGACTAGTGGGGAGACCCAGTACTTC
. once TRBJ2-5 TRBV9 CASSVATESKGSQETQYF TGTGCCAGCAGCGTAGCAACAGAATCGAAGGGATCACAAGAGACCCAGTACTTC
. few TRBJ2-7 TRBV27 CASSSSLHTYEQYF TGTGCCAGCAGTTCCTCACTACACACCTACGAGCAGTACTTC
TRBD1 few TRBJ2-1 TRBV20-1 CSAETGRVRNEQFF TGCAGTGCGGAGACAGGGAGAGTTAGGAATGAGCAGTTCTTC
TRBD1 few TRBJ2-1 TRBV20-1 CSALTGTFGNEQFF TGCAGTGCGCTGACAGGGACATTTGGCAATGAGCAGTTCTTC
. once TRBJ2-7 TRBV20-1 CSAALWDDTKYEQYF TGCAGTGCAGCCTTGTGGGACGATACGAAATACGAGCAGTACTTC
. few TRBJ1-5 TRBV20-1 CSARDLGGSNQPQHF TGCAGTGCTAGAGATCTCGGGGGTAGCAATCAGCCCCAGCATTTT
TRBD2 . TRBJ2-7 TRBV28 CASREGGSIYEQYF TGTGCCAGCAGGGAGGGAGGGTCTATTTACGAGCAGTACTTC
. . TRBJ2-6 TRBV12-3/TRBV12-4 CASSHLPGANVLTF TGTGCCAGCAGCCACCTCCCCGGGGCCAACGTCCTGACTTTC
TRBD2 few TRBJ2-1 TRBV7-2 CASSLGLVGLAGYNEQFF TGTGCCAGCAGCTTAGGTTTGGTGGGACTAGCGGGCTACAATGAGCAGTTCTTC
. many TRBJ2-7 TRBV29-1 CSVEGGDTSSYEQYF TGCAGCGTTGAAGGGGGCGATACCTCCTCCTACGAGCAGTACTTC
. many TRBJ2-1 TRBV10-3 CAISDGTDNEQFF TGTGCCATCAGTGACGGGACTGACAATGAGCAGTTCTTC
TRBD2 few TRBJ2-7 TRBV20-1 CSARDRGLAGDRAYEQYF TGCAGTGCTAGAGATCGCGGACTAGCGGGAGATAGGGCCTACGAGCAGTACTTC
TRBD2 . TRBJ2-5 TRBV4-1 CASSQHLGGPGETQYF TGCGCCAGCAGCCAACATCTGGGAGGGCCCGGAGAGACCCAGTACTTC
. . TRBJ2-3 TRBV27 CASSHGQLGTDTQYF TGTGCCAGCAGCCACGGACAGCTGGGCACAGATACGCAGTATTTT
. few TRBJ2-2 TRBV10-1 CASSAQVAGELFF TGCGCCAGCAGTGCGCAGGTCGCCGGGGAGCTGTTTTTT
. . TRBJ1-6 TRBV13 CASSLGGGRTRYNSPLHF TGTGCCAGCAGCTTAGGCGGCGGGAGAACTCGCTATAATTCACCCCTCCACTTT
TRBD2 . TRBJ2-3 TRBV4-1 CASSQEEVAGGYTDTQYF TGCGCCAGCAGCCAAGAGGAGGTAGCGGGAGGGTACACAGATACGCAGTATTTT
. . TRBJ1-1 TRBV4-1 CASSQSGVEAFF TGCGCCAGCAGCCAAAGCGGGGTTGAAGCTTTCTTT
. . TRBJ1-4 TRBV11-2 CASSHPGHYEKLFF TGTGCCAGCAGCCACCCGGGACACTATGAAAAACTGTTTTTT
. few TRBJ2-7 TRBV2 CASSEEGGRPYEQYF TGTGCCAGCAGTGAAGAAGGGGGTCGACCCTACGAGCAGTACTTC
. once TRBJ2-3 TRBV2 CASSGGVGLTDTQYF TGTGCCAGCAGTGGGGGAGTGGGCCTGACAGATACGCAGTATTTT
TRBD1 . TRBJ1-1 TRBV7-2 CASATNRGGTEAFF TGTGCCAGCGCCACAAACAGGGGTGGCACTGAAGCTTTCTTT